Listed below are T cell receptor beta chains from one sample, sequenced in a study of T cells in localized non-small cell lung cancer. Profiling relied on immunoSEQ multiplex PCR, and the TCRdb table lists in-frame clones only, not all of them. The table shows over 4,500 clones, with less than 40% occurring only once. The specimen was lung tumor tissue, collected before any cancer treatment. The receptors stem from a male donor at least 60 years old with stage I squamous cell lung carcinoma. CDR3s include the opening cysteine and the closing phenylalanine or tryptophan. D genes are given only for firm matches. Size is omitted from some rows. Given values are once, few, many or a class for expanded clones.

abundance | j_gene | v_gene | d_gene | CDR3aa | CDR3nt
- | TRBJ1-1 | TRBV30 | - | CACSPVRAAFF | TGTGCCTGCTCCCCGGTTAGGGCAGCTTTCTTT
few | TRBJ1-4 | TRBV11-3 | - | CASSETGMVEKLFF | TGTGCCAGCAGCGAAACAGGGATGGTGGAAAAACTGTTTTTT
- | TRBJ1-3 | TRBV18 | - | CASSPIGETGNTIYF | TGTGCCAGCTCACCCATTGGGGAAACTGGAAACACCATATATTTT
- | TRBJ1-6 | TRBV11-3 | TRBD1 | CASSSGTGINSPLHF | TGTGCCAGCAGCTCCGGGACAGGGATTAATTCACCCCTCCACTTT
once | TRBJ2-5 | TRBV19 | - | CASSTGQKETQYF | TGTGCCAGTAGTACCGGACAGAAAGAGACCCAGTACTTC
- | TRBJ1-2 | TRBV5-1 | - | CASSLTGTNYGYTF | TGCGCCAGCAGCTTGACAGGGACTAACTATGGCTACACCTTC
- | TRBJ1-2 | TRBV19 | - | CASSTDIHGYTF | TGTGCCAGTAGCACGGACATTCATGGCTACACCTTC
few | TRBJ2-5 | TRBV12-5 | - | CASGLLETQYF | TGTGCTAGTGGTTTGCTCGAGACCCAGTACTTC
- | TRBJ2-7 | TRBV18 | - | CASSPGTQGEQYF | TGTGCCAGCTCACCTGGGACCCAGGGCGAGCAGTACTTC
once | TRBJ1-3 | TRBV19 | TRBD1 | CASSDRGPGNTIYF | TGTGCCAGTAGTGACAGGGGGCCTGGAAACACCATATATTTT
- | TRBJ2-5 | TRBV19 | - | CASSTGTLQETQYF | TGTGCCAGTAGTACCGGGACATTGCAAGAGACCCAGTACTTC
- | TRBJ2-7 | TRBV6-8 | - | CASGYQLGHRGEQYF | TGTGCCAGCGGCTACCAGTTGGGGCACCGGGGGGAGCAGTACTTC
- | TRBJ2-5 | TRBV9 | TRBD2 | CAGPSGDRETQYF | TGTGCCGGACCTAGCGGGGATCGAGAGACCCAGTACTTC
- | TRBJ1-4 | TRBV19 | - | CASSAGGENEKLFF | TGTGCCAGTAGTGCAGGTGGGGAGAATGAAAAACTGTTTTTT
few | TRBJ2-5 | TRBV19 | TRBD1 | CASSTGQWETQYF | TGTGCCAGTAGTACGGGACAGTGGGAGACCCAGTACTTC
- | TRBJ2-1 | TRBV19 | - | CASEDRNVREQFF | TGTGCCAGCGAAGACAGGAACGTCCGGGAGCAGTTCTTC
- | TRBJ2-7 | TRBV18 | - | CASSPWLGMDEQYF | TGTGCCAGCTCACCCTGGCTGGGGATGGACGAGCAGTACTTC
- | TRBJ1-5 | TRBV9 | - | CASSEGPNQPQHF | TGTGCCAGCAGTGAAGGGCCAAATCAGCCCCAGCATTTT
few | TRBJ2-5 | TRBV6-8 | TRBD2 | CASSLGGGQQETQYF | TGTGCCAGCAGTTTGGGCGGGGGTCAACAAGAGACCCAGTACTTC
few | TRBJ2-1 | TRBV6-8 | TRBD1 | CASSYSQGAKNEQFF | TGTGCCAGCAGTTACTCACAGGGGGCTAAAAATGAGCAGTTCTTC
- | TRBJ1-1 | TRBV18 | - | CASSPQATPEGGTEAFF | TGTGCCAGCTCACCCCAAGCTACTCCGGAGGGGGGCACTGAAGCTTTCTTT
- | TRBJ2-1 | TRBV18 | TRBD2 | CASSPPSGDYNEQFF | TGTGCCAGCTCACCGCCTAGCGGGGATTACAATGAGCAGTTCTTC
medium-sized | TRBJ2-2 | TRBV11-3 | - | CASSLGGGTGELFF | TGTGCCAGCAGCTTAGGAGGGGGGACCGGGGAGCTGTTTTTT
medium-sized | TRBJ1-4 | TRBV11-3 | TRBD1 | CASSTTGGDEKLFF | TGTGCCAGCAGCACCACAGGGGGCGATGAAAAACTGTTTTTT
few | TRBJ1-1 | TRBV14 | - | CASSQGGEAFF | TGTGCCAGCAGCCAGGGCGGAGAAGCTTTCTTT
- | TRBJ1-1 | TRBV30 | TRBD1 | CARGHSTEAFF | TGTGCCAGGGGGCATAGCACTGAAGCTTTCTTT
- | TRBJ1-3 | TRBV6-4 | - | CACVNRGSGNTIYF | TGTGCCTGCGTTAATAGGGGCAGTGGAAACACCATATATTTT
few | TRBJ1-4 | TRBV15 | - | CATSRSGQTYNEKLFF | TGTGCCACCAGCCGTAGTGGGCAGACCTATAATGAAAAACTGTTTTTT
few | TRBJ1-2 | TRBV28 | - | CASTRSGRSAYGYTF | TGTGCCAGCACTCGCTCCGGGAGGTCGGCCTATGGCTACACCTTC
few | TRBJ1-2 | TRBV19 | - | CASSMGHGGGYGYTF | TGTGCCAGTAGTATGGGCCACGGCGGGGGATACGGCTACACCTTC
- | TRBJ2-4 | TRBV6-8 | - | CASSAEHRDIQYF | TGTGCCAGCAGTGCCGAACACAGGGACATTCAGTACTTC
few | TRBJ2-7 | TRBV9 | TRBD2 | CASSVGLAGDYEQYF | TGTGCCAGCAGCGTAGGACTAGCGGGGGACTACGAGCAGTACTTC
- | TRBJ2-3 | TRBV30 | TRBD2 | CAWRRRGLADTQYF | TGTGCCTGGAGGAGGCGGGGGTTGGCAGATACGCAGTATTTT
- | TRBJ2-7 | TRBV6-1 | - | CASSEARLFGGRVTYEQYF | TGTGCCAGCAGTGAAGCGCGTCTCTTCGGGGGGCGCGTCACTTACGAGCAGTACTTC
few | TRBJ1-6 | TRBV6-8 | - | CAIRATGKGDSPLHF | TGTGCCATCAGGGCCACGGGGAAGGGAGATTCACCCCTCCACTTT
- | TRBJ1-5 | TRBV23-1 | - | CASSPLWVYSNQPQHF | TGCGCCAGCAGTCCCCTGTGGGTTTATAGCAATCAGCCCCAGCATTTT
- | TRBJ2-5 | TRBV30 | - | CAWKVNGGGETQYF | TGTGCCTGGAAGGTGAACGGGGGAGGTGAGACCCAGTACTTC